What follows are 7 T cell receptor beta chains derived from one specimen sequenced in a study of cytomegalovirus exposure and HLA in healthy donors. This PCR relied on a set of 60 Vbeta primers and 13 Jbeta primers. The assay was immunoSEQ multiplex PCR, and TCRdb's table has in-frame clones only and misses some. This sample has about 160,000 clones, with about 81% found just once. Specimen: PBMCs. The receptor set was obtained from a woman younger than 35 in good health and CMV-seronegative.

This chain links TRBV28 with TRBJ2-7; D is perhaps TRBD1 (6 bases). The CDR3 covers 13 residues. Germline-derived CDR1 and CDR2 are MDHEN and SYDVKM. Between the trimmed V and J ends, which lost 6 bases and 2 bases, there was a span of 11 bases. CDR3 DNA sequence: TGTGCCAGCAGCCCAGGGGTAACCTACGAGCAGTACTTC. It is translated as CASSPGVTYEQYF.

This rearrangement joins TRBV18 to TRBJ2-5; the D gene is possibly TRBD1 (6 bases). This CDR3 region has 15 residues. CDR1 is KGHSH, CDR2 LQKENI, per germline. Trimming pared 6 bases from V and 2 bases from J, leaving 16 bases between. The CDR3: CASSQRTVRQETQYF. The CDR3 region has the DNA TGTGCCAGCTCGCAACGGACAGTAAGGCAAGAGACCCAGTACTTC.

This chain links TRBV19 with TRBJ1-1; maybe TRBD1 (6 bases). The germline CDR1 and CDR2 sequences are LNHDA and SQIVND (reference sequence). This CDR3 contains 14 residues. V lost 4 bases, J lost 8 bases, and 17 bases lay in between. This CDR3 reads CASSTRDTATEAFF. DNA for the CDR3: TGTGCCAGTAGTACCCGGGACACGGCTACCGAAGCTTTCTTT.

This sequence joins TRBV7-9 and TRBJ2-5; 7 nucleotides line up with TRBD1. Germline CDR1 SEHNR, CDR2 FQNEAQ (reference sequence). The CDR3 consists of 14 residues. V dropped 5 bases and J dropped 3; count of bases not matched to a gene: 6. CDR3 residues: CASSPYRGEETQYF. CDR3 DNA: TGTGCCAGCAGCCCTTACAGGGGAGAAGAGACCCAGTACTTC.

The chain employs TRBV18 and TRBJ2-6, with D perhaps matching TRBD1 (6 bases). Germline values: CDR1 KGHSH, CDR2 LQKENI. The CDR3 runs 18 residues. The germline V and J ends were trimmed by 1 base and 0 bases, with 13 bases remaining between them. The CDR3, as DNA: TGTGCCAGCTCACCACAGACAGGACCAGACTCTGGGGCCAACGTCCTGACTTTC. The encoded protein is CASSPQTGPDSGANVLTF.

On this clone: At one boundary the junction diverges from the germline segment, which might be a read error. The V call is TRBV7-9, the J call TRBJ2-1; 7 bases are a match to TRBD2. The germline V gene encodes CDR1 SEHNR and CDR2 FQNEAQ (reference sequence). The CDR3 covers 14 residues. The CDR3 bases are TGTTCCAGCACCGAATGGACTAGTAATAATGAGCAGTTCTTC. Its protein product is CSSTEWTSNNEQFF.

V is TRBV28 and J is TRBJ1-6, with TRBD1 as a possible D gene (5 bases). The length of the CDR3 is 16 residues. Germline values: CDR1 MDHEN, CDR2 SYDVKM. Trimming cost V 5 bases and J 1 base, with 12 bases left between them. In nucleotides, the CDR3 is TGTGCCAGCAGTGCACCAGGGTGGTCCTATAATTCACCCCTCCACTTT. This encodes CASSAPGWSYNSPLHF.